Below, 7 T cell receptor beta chains from the same sample are listed, as sequenced in a study of blood T cell repertoires in COVID-19. Clones were sequenced by immunoSEQ multiplex PCR, and TCRdb holds only the in-frame ones, with some missing. The data show about 150,000 clones, around 90% seen once. The sequenced material came from PBMCs or T cells enriched from blood (not recorded which). The source is a woman in her forties who had been exposed to COVID-19.

The CDR3 here is CASSQTGMSTEAFF. In DNA, the CDR3 is TGCGCCAGCAGCCAGACAGGTATGAGCACTGAAGCTTTCTTT. The chain carries TRBV4-3 and TRBJ1-1; maybe TRBD1 (6 bases). The ends were cut back, 3 bases at V and 4 bases at J, with 12 bases in the middle. The CDR3 has 14 residues. Germline CDR1 is LGHNA and CDR2 is YSLEER.

CDR3 coding DNA: TGCGCCAGCAGCTTCGGACTAGCGGGTACCTCGAACGAGCAGTACTTC. As protein: CASSFGLAGTSNEQYF. The V call is TRBV4-1, the J call TRBJ2-7, with 11 bases fitting TRBD2. CDR1 and CDR2 (germline): MGHRA, YSYEKL. The V gene end was trimmed by 5 bases and the J gene end by 5 bases; junction bases not matched to a gene: 11. This CDR3 region has 16 residues.

V gene TRBV2 combines with J gene TRBJ2-2; D ambiguous. The CDR3 is 13 residues long. CDR1 and CDR2 (germline): SNHLY, FYNNEI. Trimming stripped 6 bases from V and 8 bases from J, with 13 bases between. CDR3 amino acids: CASSRVSKGELFF. CDR3 DNA: TGTGCCAGCAGCCGGGTCTCAAAGGGGGAGCTGTTTTTT.

This clone was picked up a small number of times. The chain uses TRBV2 and TRBJ1-1; D call uncertain. The V gene lost 5 bases and the J gene lost 7 bases, with 5 bases spanning the gap. Looked up from germline, CDR1 is SNHLY and CDR2 is FYNNEI. The CDR3 runs 10 residues. CDR3 nucleotides: TGTGCCAGCAGTAGAGGTGAAGCTTTCTTT. Translation: CASSRGEAFF.

The CDR3 DNA reads as TGTGCCAGCACCACGTGGCTAGCGGGAGGATCAGGCTACAATGAGCAGTTCTTC. Amino acids: CASTTWLAGGSGYNEQFF. The chain employs TRBV7-8 and TRBJ2-1, with 11 bases identical to TRBD2. Germline CDR1 and CDR2: SGHVS and FQNEAQ. V dropped 7 bases and J dropped 3; count of bases not matched to a gene: 14. The CDR3 consists of 18 residues. The full variable domain, rest sourced from reference TRBV7-8 and TRBJ2-1, is GAGVSQSPRYKVAKRGQDVALRCDPISGHVSLFWYQQALGQGPEFLTYFQNEAQLDKSGLPSDRFFAERPEGSVSTLKIQRTQQEDSAVYLCASTTWLAGGSGYNEQFFGPGTRLTVL.

The chain is built from TRBV9 and TRBJ1-6; TRBD1 agrees at 7 bases. Germline CDR1 is SGDLS and CDR2 is YYNGEE. The CDR3 contains 15 residues. After removal of 0 bases from V and 9 bases from J, the junction contained 6 bases not matched to a gene. The CDR3 protein is CASSVEGRGASPLHF. DNA for the CDR3: TGTGCCAGCAGCGTAGAGGGCAGGGGGGCTTCACCCCTCCACTTT.

This clone has a handful of counts. The V call is TRBV19, the J call TRBJ1-1; D possibly corresponds to TRBD1 (5 bases). The CDR3 is made up of 16 amino acids. V gave up 2 bases and J gave up 0 bases, with 13 bases separating them. CDR1 and CDR2 from the germline V gene are LNHDA and SQIVND (reference sequence). CDR3 in DNA: TGTGCCAGTAGTATACGGAGGGGAGCGATGAACACTGAAGCTTTCTTT. Protein sequence: CASSIRRGAMNTEAFF. The variable domain in full, with the rest retrieved from reference TRBV19 and TRBJ1-1, is DGGITQSPKYLFRKEGQNVTLSCEQNLNHDAMYWYRQDPGQGLRLIYYSQIVNDFQKGDIAEGYSVSREKKESFPLTVTSAQKNPTAFYLCASSIRRGAMNTEAFFGQGTRLTVV.